Listed below are T cell receptor beta chains from one sample, sequenced in a study of vaccination and CD4 T cells after COVID-19. TCRdb recomputed calls from the PCR reads with MiXCR, one row per CDR3 protein. The repertoire consists of just over 15,000 distinct CDR3 sequences, with about 39% occurring once and the leading ten covering around 5.6%. These TCRs' antigens remain unknown. The sample consisted of CD4+ T cells from blood, cultured in vitro, taken before SARS-CoV-2 vaccination. The receptors come from a human donor who had recovered from COVID-19. CDR3s include the opening cysteine and the closing phenylalanine or tryptophan. Each record gives: CDR3 DNA, CDR3 protein, clone size, D gene, J gene, V gene. A D gene is named only where the DNA matches it firmly. Part of the rows lack a size; the others show once, few, many or a class for expanded clones.

CDR3nt: TGCGCCAGCAGCCAAGTTAGGGGCGCTGAAGCTTTCTTT
CDR3aa: CASSQVRGAEAFF
abundance: NA
d_gene: NA
j_gene: TRBJ1-1
v_gene: TRBV4-1

CDR3nt: TGCAGTGCTAGTCGTAGCGGGAGTGTCGGGGAGCTGTTTTTT
CDR3aa: CSASRSGSVGELFF
abundance: few
d_gene: TRBD2
j_gene: TRBJ2-2
v_gene: TRBV20-1

CDR3nt: TGTGCCAGCAGCTTCCGACTAGCGGGGGGGAAGTTCGCAGATACGCAGTATTTT
CDR3aa: CASSFRLAGGKFADTQYF
abundance: NA
d_gene: TRBD2
j_gene: TRBJ2-3
v_gene: TRBV7-2

CDR3nt: TGTGCCAGCAGGCAACTAGCACCCAACACCGGGGAGCTGTTTTTT
CDR3aa: CASRQLAPNTGELFF
abundance: NA
d_gene: NA
j_gene: TRBJ2-2
v_gene: TRBV7-9

CDR3nt: TGCAGTGCAGATATCGGGGGGCTGAACACTGAAGCTTTCTTT
CDR3aa: CSADIGGLNTEAFF
abundance: few
d_gene: NA
j_gene: TRBJ1-1
v_gene: TRBV20-1

CDR3nt: TGTGCCAGCAGCTTATACTGGGCAGGGGGAAACACCATATATTTT
CDR3aa: CASSLYWAGGNTIYF
abundance: NA
d_gene: NA
j_gene: TRBJ1-3
v_gene: TRBV7-2

CDR3nt: TGTGCCAGCAGTCGACCGGACGTACTCGAAGCTTTCTTT
CDR3aa: CASSRPDVLEAFF
abundance: NA
d_gene: NA
j_gene: TRBJ1-1
v_gene: TRBV6-2/TRBV6-3

CDR3nt: TGCAGTGCTAGAGTGAGCGGGAGTGACTACAATGAGCAGTTCTTC
CDR3aa: CSARVSGSDYNEQFF
abundance: NA
d_gene: TRBD2
j_gene: TRBJ2-1
v_gene: TRBV20-1

CDR3nt: TGTGCCAGTATAGGGACAACCAACACCATATATTTT
CDR3aa: CASIGTTNTIYF
abundance: NA
d_gene: NA
j_gene: TRBJ1-3
v_gene: TRBV19

CDR3nt: TGTGCCAGCAGCACTCAGGATGACTATGGCTACACCTTC
CDR3aa: CASSTQDDYGYTF
abundance: NA
d_gene: NA
j_gene: TRBJ1-2
v_gene: TRBV5-4

CDR3nt: TGTGCCACCAGCAACGATTATAGCAATCAGCCCCAGCATTTT
CDR3aa: CATSNDYSNQPQHF
abundance: NA
d_gene: NA
j_gene: TRBJ1-5
v_gene: TRBV15

CDR3nt: TGTGCCAGCAGTTTAGCGGGAGGGTTTCTGAACACTGAAGCTTTCTTT
CDR3aa: CASSLAGGFLNTEAFF
abundance: once
d_gene: NA
j_gene: TRBJ1-1
v_gene: TRBV12-3/TRBV12-4

CDR3nt: TGTGCCACCAGTGGTAGGGACACTCGAAAGGAGACCCAGTACTTC
CDR3aa: CATSGRDTRKETQYF
abundance: few
d_gene: NA
j_gene: TRBJ2-5
v_gene: TRBV24-1

CDR3nt: TGTGCCAGTAGTATTATCCGACTGATTAGCAATCAGCCCCAGCATTTT
CDR3aa: CASSIIRLISNQPQHF
abundance: NA
d_gene: NA
j_gene: TRBJ1-5
v_gene: TRBV19

CDR3nt: TGTGCCAGCAGTTTAGAAATGGCGGGCTACAATGAGCAGTTCTTC
CDR3aa: CASSLEMAGYNEQFF
abundance: NA
d_gene: NA
j_gene: TRBJ2-1
v_gene: TRBV27

CDR3nt: TGTGCCAGCAGCCCCGGACTAGCGGGGGGGCTACGCGCCGAGCAGTACTTC
CDR3aa: CASSPGLAGGLRAEQYF
abundance: few
d_gene: TRBD2
j_gene: TRBJ2-7
v_gene: TRBV11-3

CDR3nt: TGTGCCACCAGCAGAGACCCTAGCGGGAGAAATGAGCAGTTCTTC
CDR3aa: CATSRDPSGRNEQFF
abundance: few
d_gene: TRBD2
j_gene: TRBJ2-1
v_gene: TRBV15

CDR3nt: TGTGCCAGCCTAGCGGCAGCCACAGATACGCAGTATTTT
CDR3aa: CASLAAATDTQYF
abundance: NA
d_gene: TRBD2
j_gene: TRBJ2-3
v_gene: TRBV28

CDR3nt: TGTGCCAGCAGTTCCCCGACAGAGACCCAGTACTTC
CDR3aa: CASSSPTETQYF
abundance: NA
d_gene: NA
j_gene: TRBJ2-5
v_gene: TRBV28

CDR3nt: TGTGCCAGTAGAAAACTGACAGGGTCAGGATGGGGCAATCAGCCCCAGCATTTT
CDR3aa: CASRKLTGSGWGNQPQHF
abundance: NA
d_gene: TRBD1
j_gene: TRBJ1-5
v_gene: TRBV19

CDR3nt: TGCAGTGCTAGAGTAGGGGGAATCCGGGACAGGATCTACAAGCAGTACTTC
CDR3aa: CSARVGGIRDRIYKQYF
abundance: NA
d_gene: TRBD1
j_gene: TRBJ2-7
v_gene: TRBV20-1

CDR3nt: TGTGCCAGCAGCAGAACTAGCGGGAGGGCCCTAGGCAATGAGCAGTTCTTC
CDR3aa: CASSRTSGRALGNEQFF
abundance: NA
d_gene: TRBD2
j_gene: TRBJ2-1
v_gene: TRBV11-3

CDR3nt: TGTGCCAGTAGTGACAGGGCCAAGGATCAGCCCCAGCATTTT
CDR3aa: CASSDRAKDQPQHF
abundance: few
d_gene: TRBD1
j_gene: TRBJ1-5
v_gene: TRBV19

CDR3nt: TGCAGTGCGCATAAAATAGGGACTAGCATATTGGAGACCCAGTACTTC
CDR3aa: CSAHKIGTSILETQYF
abundance: few
d_gene: TRBD2
j_gene: TRBJ2-5
v_gene: TRBV20-1

CDR3nt: TGCAGTGCTAGTGAGAGACAGGGGGGTTTCTATGGCTACACCTTC
CDR3aa: CSASERQGGFYGYTF
abundance: NA
d_gene: TRBD1
j_gene: TRBJ1-2
v_gene: TRBV20-1

CDR3nt: TGTGCCAGCAGTGCTCAAAGTACCGACGGATCCTACGAGCAGTACTTC
CDR3aa: CASSAQSTDGSYEQYF
abundance: few
d_gene: NA
j_gene: TRBJ2-7
v_gene: TRBV11-2

CDR3nt: TGTGCCAGCAGCCCTGGTGATAGAGACCTGCAGTACTTC
CDR3aa: CASSPGDRDLQYF
abundance: NA
d_gene: NA
j_gene: TRBJ2-7
v_gene: TRBV7-3

CDR3nt: TGTGCCAGCAGTACGACCGGGACAGGGTATAGCAATCAGCCCCAGCATTTT
CDR3aa: CASSTTGTGYSNQPQHF
abundance: few
d_gene: TRBD1
j_gene: TRBJ1-5
v_gene: TRBV6-2/TRBV6-3

CDR3nt: TGTGCCAGCAGTTGGACCGGACAGACCGCCGGGGGCGAGCAGTACTTC
CDR3aa: CASSWTGQTAGGEQYF
abundance: NA
d_gene: NA
j_gene: TRBJ2-7
v_gene: TRBV27

CDR3nt: TGTGCCAGCAGCTCGCATCTCTATGGCTACACCTTC
CDR3aa: CASSSHLYGYTF
abundance: NA
d_gene: NA
j_gene: TRBJ1-2
v_gene: TRBV5-6

CDR3nt: TGCAGCGTTGGGCCGGGGGACCCGGGCACTGAAGCTTTCTTT
CDR3aa: CSVGPGDPGTEAFF
abundance: NA
d_gene: NA
j_gene: TRBJ1-1
v_gene: TRBV29-1

CDR3nt: TGTGCCAGCAGCCGTCTAGCGGGAGACAATGAGCAGTTCTTC
CDR3aa: CASSRLAGDNEQFF
abundance: NA
d_gene: TRBD2
j_gene: TRBJ2-1
v_gene: TRBV7-3

CDR3nt: TGTGCCAGTAGTCCCCCAGGGCAGCCCCAGCATTTT
CDR3aa: CASSPPGQPQHF
abundance: NA
d_gene: NA
j_gene: TRBJ1-5
v_gene: TRBV19

CDR3nt: TGTGCCAGCAGCCCCGACCCGGGACAGGGGCTTTCACCCCTCCACTTT
CDR3aa: CASSPDPGQGLSPLHF
abundance: NA
d_gene: TRBD1
j_gene: TRBJ1-6
v_gene: TRBV9

CDR3nt: TGTGCCAGCAGTGACCCGGGACAGGCCCCTTGGGATGGCTACACCTTC
CDR3aa: CASSDPGQAPWDGYTF
abundance: few
d_gene: TRBD1
j_gene: TRBJ1-2
v_gene: TRBV28